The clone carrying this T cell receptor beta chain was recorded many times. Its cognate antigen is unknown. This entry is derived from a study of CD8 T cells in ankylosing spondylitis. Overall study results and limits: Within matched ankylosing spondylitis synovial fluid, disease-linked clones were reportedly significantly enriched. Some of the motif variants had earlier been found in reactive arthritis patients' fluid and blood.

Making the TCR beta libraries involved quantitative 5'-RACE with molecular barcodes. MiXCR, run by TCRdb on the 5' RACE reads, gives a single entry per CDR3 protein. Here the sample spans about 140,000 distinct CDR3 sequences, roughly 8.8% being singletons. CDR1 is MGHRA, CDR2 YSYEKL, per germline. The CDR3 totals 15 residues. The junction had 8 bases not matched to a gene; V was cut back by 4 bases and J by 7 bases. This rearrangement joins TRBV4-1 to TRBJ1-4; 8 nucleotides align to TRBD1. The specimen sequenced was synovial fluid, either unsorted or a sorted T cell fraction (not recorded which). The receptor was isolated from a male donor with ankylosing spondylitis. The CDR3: CASSRKDREVEKLFF. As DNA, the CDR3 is TGCGCCAGCAGCCGTAAGGACAGGGAAGTTGAAAAACTGTTTTTT.